This T cell receptor (beta chain) was captured by sequencing in a study of radiation and T cells in renal cell carcinoma (dated by TCRdb to the early 2020s). For the study in its entirety: The samples were drawn from a clinical trial, where primary renal cell carcinomas were treated with 15 Gy of stereotactic body radiation therapy and then removed by nephrectomy 4 weeks afterward. In the 45 to 65 samples combined, roughly 4.4 million unique CDR3 nucleotide sequences were found, encoding 2,658,974 unique CDR3 amino acid sequences. In total, 53 samples, comprising around 25 tumors and 27 peripheral blood samples, were subjected to TCR beta sequencing. Overall results and qualifications from the work: No pretreatment tumor biopsies were available, so the baseline intratumoral presence of clonotypes could not be determined. The single-armed trial design could not address effects of radiation dose or scheduling on the TCR repertoire. An increase in top tumor clonotypes in blood was observed from baseline to 2 weeks post-radiation, followed by contraction by 4 weeks, which was taken to suggest transient expansion of tumor-resident clones. Tracking of blood repertoire dynamics stopped at less than 5 weeks after treatment, with no follow-up past that point.

Read against the paper, the sample's time point label means: blood 2 weeks post-SBRT. The treatment or condition label on this specimen signifies: 15 Gy SBRT to primary tumor, nephrectomy 4 weeks later. To follow tumor-enriched clonotypes, peripheral blood was collected serially from radiation-treated patients at baseline and again at 2 weeks and 4 weeks after SBRT. Renal cell carcinoma with clear cell pathology was present in all patients. Genomic DNA for TCR sequencing was prepared using the QIAamp DNA Blood Mini Kit (Qiagen). Only samples passing all quality control checks were included in the analyses. In regard to this clone: No antigen is known for it. Base qualities were left out, and no much larger clone turns up one base away.

The CDR3 numbers 16 residues from cysteine through phenylalanine. Only the CDR3 portion is preserved as DNA: 48 bases, with reading frame beginning at the first base. Per the germline V gene (reference sequence), MNHEY is the CDR1 and SMNVEV is the CDR2. The V and J ends are trimmed by 3 bases and 6 bases, leaving 18 bases between them. The immunoSEQ kit was used, according to the manufacturer's recommendations, to generate TCR beta libraries from genomic DNA. For library preparation, a first multiplex PCR was performed with proprietary primers, followed by a second PCR in which unique barcodes were added, and bead cleanups were performed after each round. A kit-provided positive control reaction and a negative control reaction were included in every sample batch. The final libraries were assessed on an Agilent 4200 TapeStation D1000 ScreenTape, pooled by volume, and quantified by qPCR. Sequencing was performed on an Illumina NextSeq500 with a MidOutput 150-cycle cartridge, and 156 Read1 and 15 Index1 cycles were run with kit custom primers. The pooled library was loaded at 0.75 to 1 pM, and around 22% PhiX control was spiked in. As for how the authors treated the data: Vendor-processed data were analyzed in R, with a clonotype defined as all T cells sharing the same CDR3 nucleotide sequence. For clone abundance analyses, frequencies were normalized to the 10,000 most abundant clones in each sample. Before analysis, public T cell clones were removed, and these numbered fewer than five per sample on average. A difference in abundance of at least 32-fold between compartments was used to define tumor-enriched and baseline blood-enriched clonotypes. A beta-binomial differential abundance model was used to identify clonotypes that expanded or contracted between blood time points. Similarity between tumor and blood repertoires was quantified using the Baroni-Urbani and Buser coefficient, and groups were compared with two-tailed Wilcoxon tests in R. TCRdb retrieved this table from immuneACCESS and kept in-frame rearrangements only. Not all clones are present; in checked studies, unresolved V genes account for under half, and no reason is known for the remainder. Clonal size and the V and J genes are those of that table, whereas D and trimming came from the DNA. The sample table records just over 150,000 clones; approximately 86% of these occur just once. The ten largest account for 10% to 15% of the sample.

The specimen comprised blood, sampled from a patient whose treatment included radiotherapy and nephrectomy. The rearranged chain carries TRBV27 and TRBJ2-1, with the D gene tentatively TRBD1 or TRBD2, based on 5 matching bases in each. This clonotype originated in a woman aged 45-65 years with renal cell carcinoma. The CDR3 protein is CASSFPGFPGTNEQFF. The DNA sequence reads TGTGCCAGCAGTTTCCCCGGGTTTCCTGGGACCAATGAGCAGTTCTTC.